One sample yielded the 25 T cell receptor beta chains listed below, sequenced in a study of control samples from healthy donors and cancer patients. Sequenced by immunoSEQ multiplex PCR; TCRdb stores in-frame clones only, minus some. The table has around 200,000 clones, about 93% seen once; the top ten hold almost 1.5%. The sample comprised blood. These receptor sequences come from a man younger than 30 in good health.

The V call is TRBV6-5, the J call TRBJ2-1; TRBD1 matches 8 bases. With V trimmed by 8 bases and J by 8 bases, 5 bases remained unmatched. The CDR3 is made up of 12 amino acids. In germline, CDR1 is MNHEY, CDR2 SVGAGI. The CDR3 nucleotides read TGTGCCAGCGGGACAGGTTGGGATGAGCAGTTCTTC. It codes for CASGTGWDEQFF.

This rearrangement joins TRBV12-5 to TRBJ1-4; TRBD1 matches 7 bases. This CDR3 region has 15 residues. The germline V gene encodes CDR1 LGHNT and CDR2 FRNRAP. Trimming took 2 bases from V and 8 from J; bases not matched to a gene: 8. This CDR3 reads CASGLRVDRREKLFF. The CDR3 DNA sequence: TGTGCTAGTGGTTTGCGGGTGGACAGGAGGGAAAAACTGTTTTTT.

The chain recombines TRBV27 with TRBJ2-7; D is possibly TRBD2 (6 bases). The CDR3 spans 12 residues. Germline V gene lookup returns CDR1 MNHEY and CDR2 SMNVEV (reference sequence). Trimming left V 5 bases short and J 6 bases short, with 11 bases between. CDR3 in DNA: TGTGCCAGCAGTCGAGGGACTTCCGAGCAGTACTTC. It yields the protein CASSRGTSEQYF.

This chain joins TRBV5-4 and TRBJ2-3; TRBD1 agrees at 7 bases. V was pared by 2 bases and J by 4 bases, with 4 bases of the junction left unmatched. Germline assignment: CDR1 SGHNT and CDR2 YYREEE (reference sequence). The CDR3 is made up of 14 amino acids. CDR3 in amino acids: CASSFDQGADTQYF. The CDR3 nucleotides read TGTGCCAGCAGCTTTGATCAGGGGGCAGATACGCAGTATTTT.

The chain has TRBV5-4 and TRBJ2-2; the match to TRBD1 covers 7 bases. V lost 1 base and J lost 4; bases outside the gene matches: 4. This CDR3 is built from 15 residues. Germline V lookup: CDR1 SGHNT, CDR2 YYREEE (reference sequence). The CDR3 nucleotides are TGTGCCAGCAGCTTGTGGTCAGGGGGCACCGGGGAGCTGTTTTTT. It translates to CASSLWSGGTGELFF.

This clone was observed once. The rearrangement links TRBV5-1 to TRBJ1-2, with a tentative D call TRBD1 (6 bases). This CDR3 comprises 13 residues. Trimming removed 4 bases from V and 8 bases from J, with 15 bases in between. The germline gives CDR1 SGHRS, CDR2 YFSETQ. As DNA, the CDR3 is TGCGCCAGCAGCCCGGAGGGGGGACAAGGCTACACCTTC. It is translated as CASSPEGGQGYTF.

With respect to this clone: This CDR3 is also generated by other DNA sequences in the sample. This chain connects TRBV27 to TRBJ2-1; the D is unclear. This CDR3 has 13 amino acids. The V and J ends lost 3 bases and 5 bases respectively, with 8 bases between them. CDR1 is MNHEY and CDR2 is SMNVEV in the germline V gene (reference sequence). The CDR3 region is CASSFRRDNEQFF. The DNA of the CDR3 is TGTGCCAGCAGTTTCAGACGAGACAATGAGCAGTTCTTC.

The CDR3 DNA sequence: TGTGCCTGGAACGGGGGGCGCGACTATGGCTACACCTTC. Its translation: CAWNGGRDYGYTF. The chain joins TRBV30 to TRBJ1-2; tentatively, D is TRBD1 (6 bases). This CDR3 comprises 13 residues. Germline V gene sequence: CDR1 GTSNPN, CDR2 SVGIG (reference sequence). Trimming shortened V by 4 bases and J by 3 bases, and 12 bases separated the two germline ends.

V gene TRBV2 combines with J gene TRBJ2-1; 8 bases are a match to TRBD1. The trim removed 6 bases at V and 8 bases at J, leaving 9 bases unmatched. CDR1 and CDR2 (germline): SNHLY, FYNNEI. The CDR3 is made up of 14 amino acids. CDR3 bases: TGTGCCAGCAGGCTAAGGACAGGGATCTATGAGCAGTTCTTC. It translates to CASRLRTGIYEQFF.

The V and J genes are TRBV4-1 and TRBJ2-7; 12 positions match TRBD2. V lost 3 bases, J lost 4 bases, and 7 bases stayed unmatched. CDR1 and CDR2 from the germline V gene are MGHRA and YSYEKL. The CDR3 sequence is 16 residues long. The CDR3 nucleotides read TGCGCCAGCAGCCAGCTCGCGACTAGCGGGGGTTACGAGCAGTACTTC. It translates to CASSQLATSGGYEQYF.

CDR3 amino acids: CASSPNPTDTQYF. The CDR3 bases are TGTGCCAGCAGCCCAAACCCCACAGATACGCAGTATTTT. The rearrangement uses TRBV7-8 and TRBJ2-3, with D unresolved. V lost 5 bases and J lost 2, with 8 bases in between. CDR1 and CDR2 from the germline V gene are SGHVS and FQNEAQ. The length of the CDR3 is 13 residues.

This clone was picked up one time. The genes are TRBV6-1 and TRBJ1-1; D is uncertain. Germline loops: CDR1 MNHNS, CDR2 SASEGT. The germline V and J ends were trimmed by 1 base and 3 bases, with 12 bases remaining between them. The CDR3 loop spans 15 amino acids. Here the CDR3 DNA reads TGTGCCAGCAGTGAAGTAGGTTGGGAGGACACTGAAGCTTTCTTT. This encodes CASSEVGWEDTEAFF.

The chain couples TRBV25-1 to TRBJ1-6, with unresolved D. Germline CDR1 reads MGHDK; CDR2 reads SYGVNS. V shed 4 bases and J shed 9 bases, with 16 bases lying between them. This CDR3 spans 15 amino acids. This CDR3 reads CASSAARPPGSPLHF. CDR3 nucleotides: TGTGCCAGCAGTGCCGCCAGACCCCCTGGTTCACCCCTCCACTTT.

The J gene is TRBJ2-2, the V gene TRBV29-1; D is unclear. Germline V lookup: CDR1 SQVTM, CDR2 ANQGSEA. The CDR3 is made up of 11 amino acids. The V gene lost 7 bases and the J gene lost 1 base, with 4 bases spanning the gap. The CDR3 here is CSAWNTGELFF. The CDR3 nucleotides read TGCAGCGCCTGGAACACCGGGGAGCTGTTTTTT.

This rearrangement joins TRBV2 to TRBJ2-7; D remains unclear. The CDR3 extends over 12 amino acids. The germline V gene encodes CDR1 SNHLY and CDR2 FYNNEI. V dropped 3 bases and J dropped 7 bases, with 10 bases sitting between them. CDR3 region: CASSELVWEQYF. In DNA, the CDR3 is TGTGCCAGCAGTGAGCTAGTATGGGAGCAGTACTTC.

The chain couples TRBV5-6 to TRBJ2-7; D is unclear. Germline V lookup: CDR1 SGHDT, CDR2 YYEEEE. The CDR3 is made up of 12 amino acids. The V gene lost 1 base and the J gene lost 3 bases, with 5 bases spanning the gap. The CDR3 reads CASSLQIYEQYF. DNA for the CDR3: TGTGCCAGCAGCTTGCAGATCTACGAGCAGTACTTC.

The V call is TRBV27, the J call TRBJ2-3; D may match TRBD1 or TRBD2 (5 bases each). Germline loops: CDR1 MNHEY, CDR2 SMNVEV (reference sequence). The CDR3 extends over 15 amino acids. The V end lost 2 bases, the J end lost 6 bases, and 15 bases lay between the germline ends. DNA for the CDR3: TGTGCCAGCAGTTTAAGCTGGGACCACACCGATACGCAGTATTTT. Protein: CASSLSWDHTDTQYF.

The chain carries TRBV14 and TRBJ2-2, with 10 positions matching TRBD1. The germline V gene encodes CDR1 SGHDN and CDR2 FVKESK. V was clipped by 6 bases and J by 6 bases; unmatched bases: 4. The CDR3 has 14 residues. CDR3 loop: CASRRTGGPGELFF. DNA for the CDR3: TGTGCCAGCAGACGGACAGGGGGACCCGGGGAGCTGTTTTTT. The full variable domain, with the rest looked up from reference TRBV14 and TRBJ2-2, is EAGVTQFPSHSVIEKGQTVTLRCDPISGHDNLYWYRRVMGKEIKFLLHFVKESKQDESGMPNNRFLAERTGGTYSTLKVQPAELEDSGVYFCASRRTGGPGELFFGEGSRLTVL.

V gene TRBV18 combines with J gene TRBJ2-5; possible D gene TRBD2, 5 bases. The germline V gene encodes CDR1 KGHSH and CDR2 LQKENI. The V and J ends lost 3 bases and 4 bases respectively, with 12 bases between them. This CDR3 is 14 amino acids long. The CDR3 DNA reads TGTGCCAGCTCACCGGTGAGCGGTACAGAGACCCAGTACTTC. Translating it yields CASSPVSGTETQYF.

The rearrangement uses TRBV10-2 and TRBJ2-5; TRBD2 matches at 14 bases. This CDR3 contains 15 residues. The V and J ends lost 6 bases and 6 bases, in that order; junction bases with no gene match: 6. Germline assignment: CDR1 WSHSY and CDR2 SAAADI. The CDR3, as DNA: TGCGCCAGCAGCCCGACTAGCGGGGGGGCTAAGACCCAGTACTTC. This codes for CASSPTSGGAKTQYF.

CDR3 nucleotide sequence: TGTGCCACCAGCAGAGGACAGGGGATCAACTATGGCTACACCTTC. This sequence encodes CATSRGQGINYGYTF. V is TRBV15 and J is TRBJ1-2; 8 nucleotides agree with TRBD1. Germline loops: CDR1 LNHNV, CDR2 YYDKDF (reference sequence). V shed 1 base, J shed 2 bases, and the junction held 3 bases outside the gene matches. The length of the CDR3 is 15 residues.

The chain recombines TRBV5-5 with TRBJ1-1; the match to TRBD1 covers 8 bases. Trimming removed 3 bases from V and 2 bases from J; junction bases left unmatched: 6. This CDR3 comprises 15 residues. CDR1 is SGHKS and CDR2 is YYEKEE in the germline V gene (reference sequence). The CDR3 DNA follows: TGTGCCAGCAGCTCATTCAGGGGGCTCAACACTGAAGCTTTCTTT. Translated, it gives CASSSFRGLNTEAFF.

The rearrangement links TRBV6-5 to TRBJ1-6; 9 bases fit TRBD1. CDR3 length: 15 residues. Germline-derived CDR1 and CDR2 are MNHEY and SVGAGI. Germline trimming cut 5 bases from V and 9 bases from J; bases unmatched to any gene: 8. DNA for the CDR3: TGTGCCAGCAGTCGCCGGGACAGGGAGGGTTCACCCCTCCACTTT. Protein sequence: CASSRRDREGSPLHF.

V usage is TRBV7-2 and J usage is TRBJ1-1; 7 nucleotides align to TRBD1. The ends lost 2 bases at V and 3 bases at J; junction bases unmatched: 6. This CDR3 is built from 15 residues. Germline values: CDR1 SGHTA, CDR2 FQGNSA. CDR3 nucleotide sequence: TGTGCCAGCAGCTTATTCGGGGACAGCTACACTGAAGCTTTCTTT. This translates into CASSLFGDSYTEAFF.

The chain is built from TRBV3-1 (or the pseudogene TRBV3-2) and TRBJ2-7; D remains ambiguous. The germline V gene encodes CDR1 LGHDT and CDR2 YNNKEL (reference sequence). Trimming took 3 bases from V and 4 from J, leaving 4 bases between them. CDR3 length: 11 amino acids. The DNA of the CDR3 is TGTGCCAGCAGCCAGGGTTACGAGCAGTACTTC. Residues: CASSQGYEQYF.